These 31 T cell receptor beta chains came from one sample sequenced in a study of cytomegalovirus exposure and HLA in healthy donors (dated 2017 in TCRdb). The library was prepared using the immunoSEQ multiplex PCR assay. For the multiplex PCR, a mixture combining 60 forward primers for TCR Vbeta segments and 13 reverse primers for TCR Jbeta segments was used. The source is immuneACCESS, and TCRdb retained only in-frame sequences with V and J called. Part of the clones is not carried over; for the studies checked, unresolved V genes explain less than half of this, and the remainder is unexplained. The sample table holds just under 80,000 clones, of which roughly four fifths were seen once. Together, the top ten hold around 4.5% of the sample. The material sequenced was PBMCs. These receptors were taken from a man in his forties in good health and CMV-seronegative.

The V gene is TRBV19, the J gene TRBJ2-2, with D unresolved. This CDR3 has 15 amino acids. Germline CDR1 LNHDA, CDR2 SQIVND (reference sequence). The V and J ends lost 10 bases and 1 base respectively, with 16 bases between them. In DNA form, the CDR3 reads TGTGCCACCCTTTCGACAAACCTGAACACCGGGGAGCTGTTTTTT. Its protein product is CATLSTNLNTGELFF.

This clone was detected only once. The gene calls are TRBV5-6 and TRBJ2-1, with D tentatively TRBD2 (6 bases). The V and J ends lost 3 bases and 4 bases respectively, with 11 bases between them. This CDR3 contains 14 residues. Germline lookup yields CDR1 SGHDT and CDR2 YYEEEE. CDR3 amino acids: CASSSFGGYNEQFF. Here the CDR3 DNA reads TGTGCCAGCAGCTCCTTCGGGGGTTACAATGAGCAGTTCTTC.

This chain links TRBV6-6 with TRBJ2-5, with 8 bases fitting TRBD2. From germline, CDR1 is MNHNY and CDR2 SVGAGI (reference sequence). The J segment lost 4 bases and the V segment lost 4 bases, leaving 11 bases of the junction unmatched. CDR3 length: 16 amino acids. The CDR3 is CASSSPSGWGTETQYF. The CDR3 DNA reads TGTGCCAGCAGTTCCCCTAGCGGGTGGGGGACAGAGACCCAGTACTTC.

The rearrangement links TRBV4-1 to TRBJ2-5, with TRBD1 matching 8 bases. The better agreement between TRBJ2-7 and the DNA end casts doubt on the J call. This CDR3 is 14 amino acids long. CDR1 is MGHRA, CDR2 YSYEKL, per germline. CDR3 residues: CASSYSQGAYEQYF. As DNA, the CDR3 is TGCGCCAGCAGCTACTCACAGGGGGCCTACGAGCAGTACTTC.

The chain is built from TRBV29-1 and TRBJ1-2, with TRBD1 matching 7 bases. The CDR3 is made up of 12 amino acids. With 7 bases clipped from V and 7 bases from J, the junction kept 9 bases outside the gene matches. Looked up from germline, CDR1 is SQVTM and CDR2 is ANQGSEA. CDR3 coding DNA: TGCAGCGACTCCACAGGGGTTGGTGGCTACACCTTC. Encoded protein: CSDSTGVGGYTF.

V gene TRBV6-1 combines with J gene TRBJ2-5; D gene unclear. The tail of the sequence fits TRBJ2-7 better, so the J call may be wrong. Germline V gene sequence: CDR1 MNHNS, CDR2 SASEGT. The CDR3 spans 11 residues. The DNA for the CDR3 is TGTGCCAGCAGTGACTTCTACGAGCAGTACTTC. It encodes CASSDFYEQYF.

J is TRBJ1-2 and V is TRBV12-5; 12 bases are shared with TRBD1. Per the germline V gene, CDR1 is LGHNT and CDR2 is FRNRAP. Losses at the gene ends were 5 bases for V and 4 bases for J; bases not matched to a gene: 8. This CDR3 has 16 residues. CDR3 bases: TGTGCTAGTGGTATCCGGGACAGGGGGCTCAGCTATGGCTACACCTTC. Encoded protein: CASGIRDRGLSYGYTF.

V and J are TRBV7-2 and TRBJ2-3; 8 bases are a match to TRBD2. V was clipped by 1 base and J by 2 bases; unmatched bases: 2. The CDR3 runs to 15 residues. The germline V gene has CDR1 SGHTA and CDR2 FQGNSA. In nucleotides, the CDR3 is TGTGCCAGCAGCTTAGTACTAGCGGCCACAGATACGCAGTATTTT. Protein sequence: CASSLVLAATDTQYF.

The chain employs TRBV29-1 and TRBJ2-1; 8 bases map to TRBD2. V gave up 8 bases and J gave up 6 bases; unmatched junction bases: 12. Germline CDR1 is SQVTM and CDR2 is ANQGSEA. The CDR3 runs to 14 residues. The DNA for the CDR3 is TGCAGCACTGAAGTAGCGGGATGGGGCAATGAGCAGTTCTTC. It yields the protein CSTEVAGWGNEQFF.

The genes are TRBV9 and TRBJ1-1; D uncertain. This CDR3 comprises 13 residues. Germline CDR1 is SGDLS and CDR2 is YYNGEE. Deletions cut 2 bases from V and 1 base from J, with 6 bases between. CDR3 sequence (DNA): TGTGCCAGCAGCGTTAGCTCGAACACTGAAGCTTTCTTT. Protein product: CASSVSSNTEAFF.

The V call is TRBV11-2, the J call TRBJ2-1; D possibly corresponds to TRBD2 (5 bases). Per the germline V gene, CDR1 is SGHAT and CDR2 is FQNNGV. The CDR3 is made up of 19 amino acids. Trimming pared 1 base from V and 0 bases from J, leaving 19 bases between. As DNA, the CDR3 is TGTGCCAGCAGCTTAGCGGGGAGTTCTAGCTTCGGCTCCTACAATGAGCAGTTCTTC. As protein: CASSLAGSSSFGSYNEQFF. The complete variable domain, with remaining parts taken from reference TRBV11-2 and TRBJ2-1, reads EAGVAQSPRYKIIEKRQSVAFWCNPISGHATLYWYQQILGQGPKLLIQFQNNGVVDDSQLPKDRFSAERLKGVDSTLKIQPAKLEDSAVYLCASSLAGSSSFGSYNEQFFGPGTRLTVL.

The CDR3 loop reads CASKDGRAGEQYF. Here the CDR3 DNA reads TGCGCCAGCAAGGACGGGAGGGCCGGAGAGCAGTACTTC. The V and J genes are TRBV10-2 and TRBJ2-7; 8 bases are a match to TRBD2. Germline assignment: CDR1 WSHSY and CDR2 SAAADI. The J segment lost 7 bases and the V segment lost 7 bases, leaving 9 bases of the junction unmatched. The CDR3 has 13 amino acids.

V usage is TRBV6-6 and J usage is TRBJ1-2; the match to TRBD1 covers 9 bases. CDR1 is MNHNY and CDR2 is SVGAGI in the germline V gene (reference sequence). CDR3 length: 16 residues. V gave up 6 bases and J gave up 4 bases; unmatched junction bases: 12. The CDR3 bases are TGTGCCAGCAGGGTTCCCGGGACAGGGAAAGGCTATGGCTACACCTTC. It encodes CASRVPGTGKGYGYTF.

The chain joins TRBV7-9 to TRBJ1-4, with a possible D match to TRBD1 (5 bases). The CDR3 length is 16 residues. V lost 1 base and J lost 3, with 12 bases in between. The germline CDR1 and CDR2 sequences are SEHNR and FQNEAQ (reference sequence). CDR3 nucleotide sequence: TGTGCCAGCAGCTTAGAGGGGCATGGAGCTAATGAAAAACTGTTTTTT. This sequence encodes CASSLEGHGANEKLFF.

V and J are TRBV7-8 and TRBJ2-3; tentatively, D is TRBD2 (6 bases). Germline V gene sequence: CDR1 SGHVS, CDR2 FQNEAQ. The CDR3 extends over 16 amino acids. Trimming left V 2 bases short and J 0 bases short, with 12 bases between. In nucleotides, the CDR3 is TGTGCCAGCAGCTTACGGGACTTCGGTAGCACAGATACGCAGTATTTT. Translation gives CASSLRDFGSTDTQYF. Full variable domain (rest looked up from reference TRBV7-8 and TRBJ2-3): GAGVSQSPRYKVAKRGQDVALRCDPISGHVSLFWYQQALGQGPEFLTYFQNEAQLDKSGLPSDRFFAERPEGSVSTLKIQRTQQEDSAVYLCASSLRDFGSTDTQYFGPGTRLTVL.

This chain connects TRBV19 to TRBJ2-1; TRBD2 matches 12 bases. This CDR3 has 19 amino acids. The V and J ends lost 0 bases and 8 bases, in that order; junction bases with no gene match: 14. Germline CDR1 is LNHDA and CDR2 is SQIVND (reference sequence). The CDR3 sequence is CASSIDGLPSGRDGYEQFF. CDR3 coding DNA: TGTGCCAGTAGTATAGACGGACTCCCTAGCGGGAGGGACGGCTATGAGCAGTTCTTC.

CDR3 protein: CSVIGTGLGEQYF. DNA of the CDR3: TGCAGCGTAATAGGGACAGGGCTAGGAGAGCAGTACTTC. This sequence joins TRBV29-1 and TRBJ2-7; TRBD1 aligns across 9 bases. Germline loops: CDR1 SQVTM, CDR2 ANQGSEA. This CDR3 contains 13 residues. Unmatched junction bases numbered 10, after V lost 6 bases and J lost 7 bases.

The sample holds one count of this clone. V is TRBV13 and J is TRBJ2-5; tentatively, D is TRBD1 (6 bases). V was cut by 5 bases and J by 4 bases, with 14 bases left in between. CDR3 length: 14 residues. Per the germline V gene, CDR1 is PRHDT and CDR2 is FYEKMQ (reference sequence). The CDR3 nucleotides are TGTGCCAGCAGCCCGATAGGGGGAACAGAGACCCAGTACTTC. This gives the protein CASSPIGGTETQYF.

This sequence joins TRBV11-3 and TRBJ2-7, with D possibly matching TRBD2 (7 bases). CDR1 and CDR2 from the germline V gene are SGHNT and YENEEA. CDR3 length equals 13 residues. Trimming pared 4 bases from V and 2 bases from J, leaving 9 bases between. The CDR3 is CASSWGGTYEQYF. CDR3 sequence (DNA): TGTGCCAGCAGCTGGGGGGGCACCTACGAGCAGTACTTC.

The CDR3, as DNA: TGTGCCAGCAGCGGAGGATCCGGGACAGGGGGTGAAAAACTGTTTTTT. Translated: CASSGGSGTGGEKLFF. The V gene is TRBV9, the J gene TRBJ1-4; 11 bases fit TRBD1. In germline, CDR1 is SGDLS, CDR2 YYNGEE. The CDR3 runs 16 residues. V lost 3 bases to trimming and J lost 7 bases; unmatched junction nucleotides: 8.

This chain uses TRBV7-9 with TRBJ2-7, with D possibly matching TRBD1 (6 bases). This CDR3 has 15 residues. Trimming cost V 2 bases and J 2 bases, with 13 bases left between them. Germline V lookup: CDR1 SEHNR, CDR2 FQNEAQ (reference sequence). The CDR3: CASSLSSDSTYEQYF. The CDR3 DNA reads TGTGCCAGCAGCTTAAGTTCGGACAGTACCTACGAGCAGTACTTC.

V gene TRBV28 combines with J gene TRBJ1-5; no reliable D call. V gave up 6 bases and J gave up 7 bases, with 16 bases separating them. Germline V gives CDR1 MDHEN, CDR2 SYDVKM. CDR3 length equals 14 residues. The chain's CDR3 is CASSLGVSWQPQHF. CDR3 in DNA: TGTGCCAGCAGCCTAGGAGTTTCTTGGCAGCCCCAGCATTTT. Full variable domain (rest looked up from reference TRBV28 and TRBJ1-5): DVKVTQSSRYLVKRTGEKVFLECVQDMDHENMFWYRQDPGLGLRLIYFSYDVKMKEKGDIPEGYSVSREKKERFSLILESASTNQTSMYLCASSLGVSWQPQHFGDGTRLSIL.

The V call is TRBV4-3, the J call TRBJ2-2, with D possibly being TRBD2 (5 bases). Per the germline V gene, CDR1 is LGHNA and CDR2 is YSLEER. CDR3 length: 16 amino acids. V was pared by 4 bases and J by 1 base, with 13 bases between. The chain's CDR3 is CASSPQASGNTGELFF. The DNA of the CDR3 is TGCGCCAGCAGCCCTCAGGCCAGCGGGAACACCGGGGAGCTGTTTTTT.

The chain couples TRBV30 to TRBJ2-1; 11 nucleotides line up with TRBD2. CDR3 length equals 12 residues. With V trimmed by 1 base and J by 12 bases, 2 bases remained unmatched. Germline-derived CDR1 and CDR2 are GTSNPN and SVGIG (reference sequence). This CDR3 is CAWSDGLAGQFF. The CDR3 DNA sequence: TGTGCCTGGAGTGACGGACTAGCGGGGCAGTTCTTC.

This clone came up a few times. V usage is TRBV7-9 and J usage is TRBJ1-5, with D possibly matching TRBD1 (6 bases). V was shortened by 3 bases and J by 7 bases, with 13 bases between the two germline ends. The germline CDR1 and CDR2 sequences are SEHNR and FQNEAQ (reference sequence). The CDR3 totals 14 residues. This CDR3 reads CASSFAGDGQPQHF. In nucleotides, the CDR3 is TGTGCCAGCAGCTTCGCAGGGGACGGGCAGCCCCAGCATTTT.

The rearrangement links TRBV7-2 to TRBJ2-1; 7 nucleotides match TRBD2. Germline V gene lookup returns CDR1 SGHTA and CDR2 FQGNSA. The CDR3 covers 15 residues. The V and J ends lost 6 bases and 3 bases, in that order; junction bases with no gene match: 8. CDR3 bases: TGTGCCAGCAGACCAACTAGCGACAACTACAATGAGCAGTTCTTC. Encoded protein: CASRPTSDNYNEQFF.

V usage is TRBV27 and J usage is TRBJ2-7, with D possibly TRBD2 on 5 matching bases. Trimming shortened V by 6 bases and J by 3 bases, and 12 bases separated the two germline ends. CDR1 is MNHEY and CDR2 is SMNVEV in the germline V gene (reference sequence). CDR3 length: 13 amino acids. The CDR3 loop is CASSPTSFYEQYF. The CDR3 region has the DNA TGTGCCAGCAGCCCCACTAGTTTCTACGAGCAGTACTTC.

The chain carries TRBV5-1 and TRBJ1-2, with unresolved D. The germline V and J ends were trimmed by 4 bases and 4 bases, with 8 bases remaining between them. Germline V gene data show CDR1 as SGHRS and CDR2 as YFSETQ. The CDR3 covers 12 residues. In DNA form, the CDR3 reads TGCGCCAGCAGCCGAGACACCTATGGCTACACCTTC. Its translation is CASSRDTYGYTF. Combining the CDR3 with reference TRBV5-1 and TRBJ1-2 gives the whole variable domain KAGVTQTPRYLIKTRGQQVTLSCSPISGHRSVSWYQQTPGQGLQFLFEYFSETQRNKGNFPGRFSGRQFSNSRSEMNVSTLELGDSALYLCASSRDTYGYTFGSGTRLTVV.

The chain links TRBV6-4 to TRBJ2-2, with D unclear. V dropped 7 bases and J dropped 3 bases, with 9 bases sitting between them. Looked up from germline, CDR1 is MRHNA and CDR2 is SNTAGT. This CDR3 region has 13 residues. The CDR3: CASKDQDTGELFF. The CDR3 DNA reads as TGTGCCAGCAAGGATCAGGACACCGGGGAGCTGTTTTTT.

The rearrangement joins TRBV19 to TRBJ1-2; no clear D gene. The ends were cut back, 7 bases at V and 7 bases at J, with 19 bases in the middle. Germline CDR1 and CDR2: LNHDA and SQIVND (reference sequence). This CDR3 spans 14 amino acids. The CDR3 sequence: CASTPLPVARGYTF. In nucleotides, the CDR3 is TGTGCCAGTACCCCACTTCCGGTCGCGCGTGGCTACACCTTC. Based on the CDR3 plus reference TRBV19 and TRBJ1-2, the full variable domain is DGGITQSPKYLFRKEGQNVTLSCEQNLNHDAMYWYRQDPGQGLRLIYYSQIVNDFQKGDIAEGYSVSREKKESFPLTVTSAQKNPTAFYLCASTPLPVARGYTFGSGTRLTVV.

V usage is TRBV5-4 and J usage is TRBJ2-1; the match to TRBD2 covers 15 bases. CDR1 and CDR2 from the germline V gene are SGHNT and YYREEE (reference sequence). The V and J ends lost 4 bases and 2 bases, in that order; junction bases with no gene match: 4. The CDR3 has 17 residues. The CDR3 is CASSPRTSGRAYNEQFF. The CDR3 DNA follows: TGTGCCAGCAGCCCTCGGACTAGCGGGAGGGCCTACAATGAGCAGTTCTTC.